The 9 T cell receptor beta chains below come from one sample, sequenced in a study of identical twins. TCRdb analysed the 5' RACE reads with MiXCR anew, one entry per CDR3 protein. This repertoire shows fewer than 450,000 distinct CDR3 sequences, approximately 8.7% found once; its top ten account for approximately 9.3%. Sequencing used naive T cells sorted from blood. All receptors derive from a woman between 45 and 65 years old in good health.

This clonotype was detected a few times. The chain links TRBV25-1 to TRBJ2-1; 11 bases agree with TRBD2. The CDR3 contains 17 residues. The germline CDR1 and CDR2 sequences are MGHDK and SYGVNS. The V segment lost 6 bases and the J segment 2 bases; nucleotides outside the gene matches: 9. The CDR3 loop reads CASRGLLAGATYNEQFF. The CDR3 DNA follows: TGTGCCAGCAGGGGCCTACTAGCGGGAGCAACCTACAATGAGCAGTTCTTC.

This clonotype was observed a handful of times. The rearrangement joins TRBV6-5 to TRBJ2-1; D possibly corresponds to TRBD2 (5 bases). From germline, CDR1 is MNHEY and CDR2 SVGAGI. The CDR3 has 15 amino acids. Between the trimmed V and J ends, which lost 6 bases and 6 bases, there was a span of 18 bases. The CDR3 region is CASRYDYRRVNEQFF. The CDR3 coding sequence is TGTGCCAGCAGGTATGACTATCGGCGCGTCAATGAGCAGTTCTTC.

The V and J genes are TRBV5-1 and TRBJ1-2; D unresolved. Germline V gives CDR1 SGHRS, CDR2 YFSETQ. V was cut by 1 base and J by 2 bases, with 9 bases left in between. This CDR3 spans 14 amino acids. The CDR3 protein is CASSLNTLNYGYTF. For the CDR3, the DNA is TGCGCCAGCAGCTTGAACACCCTCAACTATGGCTACACCTTC.

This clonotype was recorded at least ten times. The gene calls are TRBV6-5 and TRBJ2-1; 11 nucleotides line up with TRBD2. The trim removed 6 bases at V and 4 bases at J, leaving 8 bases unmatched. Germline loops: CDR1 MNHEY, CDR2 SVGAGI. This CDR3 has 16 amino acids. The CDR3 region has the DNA TGTGCCAGCAGAAGAGCTACTAGCGGGAGTTACAATGAGCAGTTCTTC. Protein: CASRRATSGSYNEQFF.

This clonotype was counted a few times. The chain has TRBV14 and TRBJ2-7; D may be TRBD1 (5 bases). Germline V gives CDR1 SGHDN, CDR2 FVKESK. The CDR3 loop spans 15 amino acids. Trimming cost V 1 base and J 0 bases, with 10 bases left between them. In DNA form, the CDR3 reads TGTGCCAGCAGCCAAGTCCTAGGGGCCTCCTACGAGCAGTACTTC. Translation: CASSQVLGASYEQYF.

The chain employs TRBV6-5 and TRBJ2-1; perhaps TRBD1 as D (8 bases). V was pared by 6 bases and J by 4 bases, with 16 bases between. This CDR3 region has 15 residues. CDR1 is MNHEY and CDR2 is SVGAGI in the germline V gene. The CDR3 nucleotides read TGTGCCAGCAGATTGTACAGGGGGGGATACAATGAGCAGTTCTTC. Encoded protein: CASRLYRGGYNEQFF.

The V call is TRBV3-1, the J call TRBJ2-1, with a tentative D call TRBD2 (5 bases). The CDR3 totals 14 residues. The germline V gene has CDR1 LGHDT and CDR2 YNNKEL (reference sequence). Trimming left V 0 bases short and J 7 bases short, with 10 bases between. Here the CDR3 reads CASSQDGRGNEQFF. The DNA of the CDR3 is TGTGCCAGCAGCCAAGATGGGCGAGGGAATGAGCAGTTCTTC.

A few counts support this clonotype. CDR3: CASSPQRLAGSGELFF. Written as DNA, the CDR3 is TGTGCCAGCAGCCCCCAAAGACTGGCGGGGTCCGGGGAGCTGTTTTTT. This chain connects TRBV7-9 to TRBJ2-2, with a tentative D call TRBD2 (6 bases). This CDR3 spans 16 amino acids. The V gene lost 5 bases and the J gene lost 6 bases, with 19 bases spanning the gap. The germline CDR1 and CDR2 sequences are SEHNR and FQNEAQ (reference sequence).

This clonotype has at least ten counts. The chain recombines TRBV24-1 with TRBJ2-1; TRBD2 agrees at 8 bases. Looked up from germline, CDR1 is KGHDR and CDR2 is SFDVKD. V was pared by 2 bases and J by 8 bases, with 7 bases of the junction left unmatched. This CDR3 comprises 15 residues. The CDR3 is CATSDYRTSFDEQFF. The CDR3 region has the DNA TGTGCCACCAGTGATTACAGGACTAGCTTCGATGAGCAGTTCTTC.